These 17 T cell receptor beta chains were all obtained from the same sample, sequenced in a study of T cell responses to AZD1222 COVID-19 vaccine. The method was immunoSEQ multiplex PCR; TCRdb's version includes in-frame clones alone and lacks a portion of them. The data hold 90,000 to 110,000 clones, with 75% to 90% observed a single time. The starting material was peripheral blood, obtained 28 days after the second AZD1222 dose. The receptors here all came from an adult who received the AZD1222 COVID-19 vaccine.

The gene calls are TRBV2 and TRBJ1-4, with D unresolved. Germline V gene data show CDR1 as SNHLY and CDR2 as FYNNEI. Between the trimmed V and J ends, which lost 6 bases and 3 bases, there was a span of 14 bases. This CDR3 comprises 15 residues. The CDR3 coding sequence is TGTGCCAGCAGGGGAAGAGGGAACTCTAATGAAAAACTGTTTTTT. This encodes CASRGRGNSNEKLFF.

This clone was counted once. The chain couples TRBV19 to TRBJ2-3; 9 nucleotides agree with TRBD1. This CDR3 spans 13 amino acids. The V gene's germline CDR1 is LNHDA and CDR2 SQIVND (reference sequence). The J segment lost 5 bases and the V segment lost 7 bases, leaving 4 bases of the junction unmatched. CDR3 coding DNA: TGTGCCAGTAAGGACAGGGGTAAAGATACGCAGTATTTT. Its translation is CASKDRGKDTQYF. The entire variable domain, with the rest obtained from reference TRBV19 and TRBJ2-3, is as follows: DGGITQSPKYLFRKEGQNVTLSCEQNLNHDAMYWYRQDPGQGLRLIYYSQIVNDFQKGDIAEGYSVSREKKESFPLTVTSAQKNPTAFYLCASKDRGKDTQYFGPGTRLTVL.

The chain employs TRBV11-2 and TRBJ2-2, with 9 bases identical to TRBD1. From germline, CDR1 is SGHAT and CDR2 FQNNGV. V trimming: 6 bases; J trimming: 7 bases; junction bases outside the gene matches: 9. This CDR3 is 15 amino acids long. The CDR3 DNA is TGTGCCAGCAGTCAACAGGGGGCCAATGGCGGGGAGCTGTTTTTT. Protein: CASSQQGANGGELFF.

The chain couples TRBV30 to TRBJ2-7; TRBD1 is a possible D gene (6 bases). Trimming stripped 8 bases from V and 4 bases from J, with 15 bases between. In germline, CDR1 is GTSNPN, CDR2 SVGIG (reference sequence). This CDR3 spans 12 amino acids. CDR3 protein: CAGGLASYEQYF. In nucleotides, the CDR3 is TGTGCCGGGGGCTTAGCCTCGTACGAGCAGTACTTC.

The chain recombines TRBV27 with TRBJ2-7; possibly TRBD1 or TRBD2 for D (6 bases each). V was clipped by 5 bases and J by 4 bases, with 24 bases between them. Germline V gene lookup returns CDR1 MNHEY and CDR2 SMNVEV (reference sequence). The CDR3 is made up of 17 amino acids. CDR3 loop: CASSPVGGRTRGYEQYF. The CDR3 nucleotides read TGTGCCAGCAGTCCCGTAGGGGGGAGGACCCGGGGGTACGAGCAGTACTTC.

This clone was seen a handful of times. The J gene is TRBJ2-3, the V gene TRBV20-1; D might be TRBD2 (5 bases). CDR1 is DFQATT and CDR2 is SNEGSKA in the germline V gene (reference sequence). The CDR3 loop spans 11 amino acids. V gave up 7 bases and J gave up 3 bases, with 8 bases separating them. The chain's CDR3 is CSGTGTDTQYF. In DNA form, the CDR3 reads TGCAGTGGGACGGGGACAGATACGCAGTATTTT.

The chain links TRBV12-3 or TRBV12-4 to TRBJ2-7, with 8 bases identical to TRBD1. Germline trimming cut 8 bases from V and 5 bases from J; bases unmatched to any gene: 8. The CDR3 totals 13 residues. CDR3 region: CASAEQGVHEQYF. The CDR3 region has the DNA TGTGCCAGCGCTGAACAGGGGGTCCACGAGCAGTACTTC.

The J gene is TRBJ2-5, the V gene TRBV2, with D perhaps TRBD1 (6 bases). The CDR3 runs 13 residues. Germline-derived CDR1 and CDR2 are SNHLY and FYNNEI. Trimming took off 5 bases at V and 2 bases at J, with 9 bases between the two ends. CDR3 region: CASSRGWQETQYF. DNA for the CDR3: TGTGCCAGCAGTAGGGGGTGGCAAGAGACCCAGTACTTC.

The chain employs TRBV27 and TRBJ2-3, with TRBD1 identical over 10 bases. CDR3 size: 15 residues. Losses at the gene ends were 6 bases for V and 2 bases for J; bases not matched to a gene: 5. From germline, CDR1 is MNHEY and CDR2 SMNVEV (reference sequence). The DNA of the CDR3 is TGTGCCAGCAGCCCGACAGGGGGCTACACAGATACGCAGTATTTT. Encoded protein: CASSPTGGYTDTQYF.

The rearrangement links TRBV7-3 to TRBJ2-3, with D perhaps given as TRBD1 or TRBD2 (5 bases each). Germline V lookup: CDR1 SGHTA, CDR2 FQGTGA. The V end was cut by 2 bases, the J end by 4 bases, with 10 bases between. CDR3 length: 14 residues. CDR3 residues: CASSLGTPSDTQYF. In nucleotides, the CDR3 is TGTGCCAGCAGCTTAGGGACGCCGTCAGATACGCAGTATTTT.

The chain has TRBV6-5 and TRBJ1-6, with 7 bases matching TRBD1. The CDR3 is 12 amino acids. With 6 bases clipped from V and 10 bases from J, the junction kept 3 bases outside the gene matches. Germline CDR1 is MNHEY and CDR2 is SVGAGI. CDR3 sequence (DNA): TGTGCCAGCAGGGCGACAGGGTCACCCCTCCACTTT. This gives the protein CASRATGSPLHF.

The chain recombines TRBV11-3 with TRBJ2-7; TRBD2 matches 7 bases. Per germline, CDR1 SGHNT and CDR2 YENEEA. The CDR3 contains 12 residues. Trimming took 6 bases from V and 6 from J; bases not matched to a gene: 5. CDR3 protein: CASSPGGVEQYF. The CDR3, as DNA: TGTGCCAGCAGTCCTGGGGGGGTCGAGCAGTACTTC. The variable domain in full, completed from reference TRBV11-3 and TRBJ2-7, reads EAGVVQSPRYKIIEKKQPVAFWCNPISGHNTLYWYLQNLGQGPELLIRYENEEAVDDSQLPKDRFSAERLKGVDSTLKIQPAELGDSAVYLCASSPGGVEQYFGPGTRLTVT.

V is TRBV6-5 and J is TRBJ2-7; D might be TRBD1 or TRBD2, each matching 5 bases. CDR1 is MNHEY, CDR2 SVGAGI, per germline. V shed 8 bases and J shed 1 base, with 15 bases lying between them. The CDR3 sequence is 14 residues long. The CDR3 region has the DNA TGTGCCAGCGCCTCGGGGCCGGGATCCTACGAGCAGTACTTC. Translated: CASASGPGSYEQYF.

This chain links TRBV5-1 with TRBJ2-5, with D possibly matching TRBD1 (6 bases). Trimming removed 0 bases from V and 5 bases from J, with 11 bases in between. This CDR3 contains 14 residues. Looked up from germline, CDR1 is SGHRS and CDR2 is YFSETQ. CDR3 DNA sequence: TGCGCCAGCAGCTTGGGGGGGCCCGGCGAGACCCAGTACTTC. It translates to CASSLGGPGETQYF. Complete variable domain (other parts from reference TRBV5-1 and TRBJ2-5): KAGVTQTPRYLIKTRGQQVTLSCSPISGHRSVSWYQQTPGQGLQFLFEYFSETQRNKGNFPGRFSGRQFSNSRSEMNVSTLELGDSALYLCASSLGGPGETQYFGPGTRLLVL.

This chain uses TRBV27 with TRBJ2-7; D could derive from TRBD1 or TRBD2 (5 bases each). V was trimmed by 5 bases and J by 0 bases, leaving 11 bases between them. The V gene's germline CDR1 is MNHEY and CDR2 SMNVEV (reference sequence). The CDR3 contains 14 residues. The CDR3 protein is CASSRSGSSYEQYF. The CDR3 bases are TGTGCCAGCAGTAGGTCAGGGAGCTCCTACGAGCAGTACTTC.

The rearrangement uses TRBV12-3 or TRBV12-4 and TRBJ1-2; no firm D call. CDR3 length: 13 residues. Trimming stripped 2 bases from V and 7 bases from J, with 11 bases between. In DNA form, the CDR3 reads TGTGCCAGCAGTTTACTCTTAACGGGTGGCTACACCTTC. Translating gives CASSLLLTGGYTF.

CDR3 amino acids: CASSAGSPQETQYF. The CDR3 coding sequence is TGTGCCAGCAGCGCTGGATCGCCCCAAGAGACCCAGTACTTC. This chain links TRBV5-4 with TRBJ2-5; the D is unclear. Germline lookup yields CDR1 SGHNT and CDR2 YYREEE (reference sequence). This CDR3 region has 14 residues. V dropped 4 bases and J dropped 1 base, with 11 bases sitting between them. The full variable domain, completed using reference TRBV5-4 and TRBJ2-5, is ETGVTQSPTHLIKTRGQQVTLRCSSQSGHNTVSWYQQALGQGPQFIFQYYREEENGRGNFPPRFSGLQFPNYSSELNVNALELDDSALYLCASSAGSPQETQYFGPGTRLLVL.